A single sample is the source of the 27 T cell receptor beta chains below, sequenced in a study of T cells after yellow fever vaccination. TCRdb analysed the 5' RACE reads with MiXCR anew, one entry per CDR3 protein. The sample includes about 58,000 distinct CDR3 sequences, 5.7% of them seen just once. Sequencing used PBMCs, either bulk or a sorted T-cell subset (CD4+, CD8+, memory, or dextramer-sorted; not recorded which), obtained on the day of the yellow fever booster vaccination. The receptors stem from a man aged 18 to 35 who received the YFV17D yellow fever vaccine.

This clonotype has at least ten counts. The CDR3 region has the DNA TGTGCCAGCCGACAGCCAGGCGAAAAAAACATTCAGTACTTC. This codes for CASRQPGEKNIQYF. This rearrangement joins TRBV12-3 or TRBV12-4 to TRBJ2-4; perhaps TRBD1 as D (5 bases). This CDR3 has 14 amino acids. The V gene lost 8 bases and the J gene lost 4 bases, with 15 bases spanning the gap.

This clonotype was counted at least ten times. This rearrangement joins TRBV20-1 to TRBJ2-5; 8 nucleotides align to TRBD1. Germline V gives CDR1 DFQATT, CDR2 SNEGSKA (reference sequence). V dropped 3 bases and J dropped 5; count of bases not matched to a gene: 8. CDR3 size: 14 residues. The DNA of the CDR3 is TGCAGTGCTAGCTCGACAGGGGCTGCGGAGACCCAGTACTTC. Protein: CSASSTGAAETQYF.

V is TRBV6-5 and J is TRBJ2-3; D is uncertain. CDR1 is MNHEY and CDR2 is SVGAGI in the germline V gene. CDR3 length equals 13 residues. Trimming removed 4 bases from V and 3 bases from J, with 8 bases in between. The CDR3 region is CASSFRSTDTQYF. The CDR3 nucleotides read TGTGCCAGCAGTTTCCGGAGTACAGATACGCAGTATTTT.

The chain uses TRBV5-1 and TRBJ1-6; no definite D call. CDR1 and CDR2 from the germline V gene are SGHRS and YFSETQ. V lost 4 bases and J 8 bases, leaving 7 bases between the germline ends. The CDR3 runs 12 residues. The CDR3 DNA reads TGCGCCAGCAGCGAAATCGATTCACCCCTCCACTTT. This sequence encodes CASSEIDSPLHF.

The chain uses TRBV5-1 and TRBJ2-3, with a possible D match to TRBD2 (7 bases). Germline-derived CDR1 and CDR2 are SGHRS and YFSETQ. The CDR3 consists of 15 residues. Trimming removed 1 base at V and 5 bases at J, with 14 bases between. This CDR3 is CASSLLRGAVDTQYF. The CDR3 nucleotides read TGCGCCAGCAGCTTGTTACGGGGGGCGGTAGATACGCAGTATTTT.

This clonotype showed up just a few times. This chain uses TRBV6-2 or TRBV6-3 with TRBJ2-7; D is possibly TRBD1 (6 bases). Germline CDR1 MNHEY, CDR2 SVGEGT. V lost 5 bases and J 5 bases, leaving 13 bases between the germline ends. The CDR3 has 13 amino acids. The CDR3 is CASSPYRDNEQYF. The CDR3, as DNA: TGTGCCAGCAGTCCCTACAGGGACAACGAGCAGTACTTC.

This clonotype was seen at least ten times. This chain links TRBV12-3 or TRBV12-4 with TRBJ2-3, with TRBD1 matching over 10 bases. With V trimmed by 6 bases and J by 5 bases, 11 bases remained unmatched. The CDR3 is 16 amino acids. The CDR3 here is CASSPDRGRGEDTQYF. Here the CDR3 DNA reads TGTGCCAGCAGCCCAGACAGGGGGCGAGGGGAAGATACGCAGTATTTT.

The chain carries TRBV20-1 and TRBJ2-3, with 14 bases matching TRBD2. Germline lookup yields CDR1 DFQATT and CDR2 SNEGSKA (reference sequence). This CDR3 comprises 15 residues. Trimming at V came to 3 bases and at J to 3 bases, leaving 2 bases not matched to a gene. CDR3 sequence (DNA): TGCAGTGCTAGGGGGACTAGCGGGGGTACAGATACGCAGTATTTT. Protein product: CSARGTSGGTDTQYF.

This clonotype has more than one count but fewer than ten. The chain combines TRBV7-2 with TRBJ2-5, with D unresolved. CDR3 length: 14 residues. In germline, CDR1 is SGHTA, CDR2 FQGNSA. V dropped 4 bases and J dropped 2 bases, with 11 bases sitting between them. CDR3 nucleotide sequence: TGTGCCAGCAGCTCAAAAAGGTGGCAAGAGACCCAGTACTTC. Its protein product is CASSSKRWQETQYF.

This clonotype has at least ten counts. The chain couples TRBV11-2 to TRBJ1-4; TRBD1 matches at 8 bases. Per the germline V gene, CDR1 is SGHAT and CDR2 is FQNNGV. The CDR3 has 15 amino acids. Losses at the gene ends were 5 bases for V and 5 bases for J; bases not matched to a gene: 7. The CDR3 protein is CASSVRTGRNEKLFF. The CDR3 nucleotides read TGTGCCAGCAGCGTACGGACAGGGCGCAATGAAAAACTGTTTTTT.

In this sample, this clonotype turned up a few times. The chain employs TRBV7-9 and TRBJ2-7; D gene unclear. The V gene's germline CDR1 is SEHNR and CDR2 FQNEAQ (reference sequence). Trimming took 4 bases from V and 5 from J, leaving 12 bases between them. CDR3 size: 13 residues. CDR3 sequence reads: CASSSNPKNEQYF. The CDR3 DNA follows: TGTGCCAGCAGCTCTAATCCTAAGAACGAGCAGTACTTC.

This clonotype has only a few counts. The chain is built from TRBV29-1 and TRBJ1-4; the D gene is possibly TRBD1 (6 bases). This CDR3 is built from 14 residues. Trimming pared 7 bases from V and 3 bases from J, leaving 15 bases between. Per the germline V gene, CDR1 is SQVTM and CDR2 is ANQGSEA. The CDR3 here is CSAWGGGSNEKLFF. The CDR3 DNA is TGCAGCGCCTGGGGGGGGGGCTCTAATGAAAAACTGTTTTTT.

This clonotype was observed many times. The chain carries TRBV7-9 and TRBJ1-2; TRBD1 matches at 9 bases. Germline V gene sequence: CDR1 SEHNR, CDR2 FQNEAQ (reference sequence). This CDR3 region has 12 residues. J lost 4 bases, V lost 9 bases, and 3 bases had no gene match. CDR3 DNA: TGTGCCAGTGGGACAGGGAGCTATGGCTACACCTTC. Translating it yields CASGTGSYGYTF.

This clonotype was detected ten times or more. CDR3 DNA: TGTGCCACCAGCAACTCGGTGGCCCCGCCGGGAGAGACCCAGTACTTC. Translating it yields CATSNSVAPPGETQYF. This sequence joins TRBV15 and TRBJ2-5; D ambiguous. Germline CDR1 reads LNHNV; CDR2 reads YYDKDF (reference sequence). The V end was cut by 4 bases, the J end by 4 bases, with 19 bases between. The CDR3 covers 16 residues.

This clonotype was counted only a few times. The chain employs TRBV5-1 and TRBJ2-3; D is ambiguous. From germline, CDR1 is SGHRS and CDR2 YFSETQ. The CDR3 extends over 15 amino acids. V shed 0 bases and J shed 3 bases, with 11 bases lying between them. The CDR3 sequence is CASSLGGSPTDTQYF. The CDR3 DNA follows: TGCGCCAGCAGCTTGGGTGGCAGCCCTACAGATACGCAGTATTTT.

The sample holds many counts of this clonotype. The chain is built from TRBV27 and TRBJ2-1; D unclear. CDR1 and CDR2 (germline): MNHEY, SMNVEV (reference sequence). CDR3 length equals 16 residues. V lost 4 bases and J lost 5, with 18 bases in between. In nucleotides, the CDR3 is TGTGCCAGCAGTTATCGACCATGGGGTCTAAACAATGAGCAGTTCTTC. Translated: CASSYRPWGLNNEQFF.

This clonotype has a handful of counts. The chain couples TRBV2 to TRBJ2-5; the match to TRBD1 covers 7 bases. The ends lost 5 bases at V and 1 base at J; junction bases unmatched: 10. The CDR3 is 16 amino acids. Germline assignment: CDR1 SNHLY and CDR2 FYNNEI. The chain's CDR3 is CASSQGLTGIQETQYF. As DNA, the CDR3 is TGTGCCAGCAGTCAAGGTTTGACAGGGATCCAAGAGACCCAGTACTTC.

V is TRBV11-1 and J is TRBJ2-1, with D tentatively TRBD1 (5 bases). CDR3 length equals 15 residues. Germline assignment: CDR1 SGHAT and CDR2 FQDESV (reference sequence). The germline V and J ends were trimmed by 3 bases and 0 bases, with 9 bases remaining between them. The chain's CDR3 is CASSFDRGSYNEQFF. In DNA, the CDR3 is TGTGCCAGCAGCTTCGACAGAGGCTCCTACAATGAGCAGTTCTTC.

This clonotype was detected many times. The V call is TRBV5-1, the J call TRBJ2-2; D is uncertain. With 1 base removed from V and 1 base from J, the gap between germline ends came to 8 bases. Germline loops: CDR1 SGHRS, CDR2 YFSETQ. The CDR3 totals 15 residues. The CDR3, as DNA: TGCGCCAGCAGCTTGCCACTGCTGAACACCGGGGAGCTGTTTTTT. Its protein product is CASSLPLLNTGELFF. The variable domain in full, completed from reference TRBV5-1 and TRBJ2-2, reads KAGVTQTPRYLIKTRGQQVTLSCSPISGHRSVSWYQQTPGQGLQFLFEYFSETQRNKGNFPGRFSGRQFSNSRSEMNVSTLELGDSALYLCASSLPLLNTGELFFGEGSRLTVL.

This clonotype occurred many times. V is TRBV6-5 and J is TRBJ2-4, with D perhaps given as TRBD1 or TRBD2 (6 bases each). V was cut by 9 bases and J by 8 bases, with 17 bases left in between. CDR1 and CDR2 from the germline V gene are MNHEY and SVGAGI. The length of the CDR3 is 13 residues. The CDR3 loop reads CARILQGGDIQYF. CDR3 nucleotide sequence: TGTGCCAGAATTTTACAGGGAGGTGACATTCAGTACTTC.

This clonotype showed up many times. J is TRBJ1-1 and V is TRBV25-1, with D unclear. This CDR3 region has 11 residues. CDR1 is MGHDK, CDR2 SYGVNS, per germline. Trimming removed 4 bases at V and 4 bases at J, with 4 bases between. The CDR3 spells CASSGGTEAFF. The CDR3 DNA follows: TGTGCCAGCAGTGGAGGCACTGAAGCTTTCTTT.

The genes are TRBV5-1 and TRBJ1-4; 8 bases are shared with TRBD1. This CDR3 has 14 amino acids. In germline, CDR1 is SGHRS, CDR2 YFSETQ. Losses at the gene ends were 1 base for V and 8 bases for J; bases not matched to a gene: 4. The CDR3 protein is CASSLTGGSEKLFF. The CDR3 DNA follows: TGCGCCAGCAGCTTGACAGGGGGGTCGGAAAAACTGTTTTTT.

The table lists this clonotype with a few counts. The CDR3 is CASSPRKYNEQFF. CDR3 DNA: TGTGCCAGCTCACCAAGGAAATACAATGAGCAGTTCTTC. This chain uses TRBV18 with TRBJ2-1; D unresolved. CDR1 is KGHSH, CDR2 LQKENI, per germline. There are 13 residues in the CDR3. V shed 2 bases and J shed 4 bases, with 6 bases lying between them.

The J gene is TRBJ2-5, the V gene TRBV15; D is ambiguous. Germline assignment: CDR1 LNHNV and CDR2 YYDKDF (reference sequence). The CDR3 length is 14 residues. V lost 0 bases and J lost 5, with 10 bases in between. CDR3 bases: TGTGCCACCAGCAGAGATAATCTCCCGGAGACCCAGTACTTC. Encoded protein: CATSRDNLPETQYF.

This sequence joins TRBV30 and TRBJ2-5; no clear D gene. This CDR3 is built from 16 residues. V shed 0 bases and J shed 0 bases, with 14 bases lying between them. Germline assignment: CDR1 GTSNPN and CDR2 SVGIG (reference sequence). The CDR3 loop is CAWSVFWQAYQETQYF. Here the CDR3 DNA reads TGTGCCTGGAGTGTTTTCTGGCAGGCCTACCAAGAGACCCAGTACTTC.

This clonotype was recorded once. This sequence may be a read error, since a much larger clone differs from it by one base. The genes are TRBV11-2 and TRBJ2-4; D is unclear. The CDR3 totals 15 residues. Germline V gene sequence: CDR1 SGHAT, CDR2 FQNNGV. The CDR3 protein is CASRLDHVFLDIQYF. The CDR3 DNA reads TGTGCCAGCAGGTTAGATCACGTATTCCTAGACATTCAGTACTTC. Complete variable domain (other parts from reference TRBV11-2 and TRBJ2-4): EAGVAQSPRYKIIEKRQSVAFWCNPISGHATLYWYQQILGQGPKLLIQFQNNGVVDDSQLPKDRFSAERLKGVDSTLKIQPAKLEDSAVYLCASRLDHVFLDIQYFGAGTRLSVL.

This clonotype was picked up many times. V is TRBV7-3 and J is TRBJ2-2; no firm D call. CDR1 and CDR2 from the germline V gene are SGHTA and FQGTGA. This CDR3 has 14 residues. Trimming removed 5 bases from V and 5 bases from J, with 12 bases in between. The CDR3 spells CASSLRMGTGELFF. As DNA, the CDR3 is TGTGCCAGCAGCCTACGGATGGGAACCGGGGAGCTGTTTTTT.